This T cell receptor (beta chain) appears in the sequencing data of a study of regulatory T cells in long-lasting Graves disease. Germline V lookup: CDR1 LNHDA, CDR2 SQIVND (reference sequence). The V end was cut by 5 bases, the J end by 4 bases, with 11 bases between. The length of the CDR3 is 13 residues. Library construction for TCR beta used iRepertoire HTBI primers and Arm-PCR of CDR3 regions. TCRdb re-derived calls from the multiplex PCR reads in MiXCR, one entry per CDR3 protein. Altogether about 500,000 distinct CDR3 sequences are present, about 11% being singletons, with the ten largest covering almost 9%. Time point denoted: newly diagnosed GD, antithyroid drugs for less than 3 months. With RNA extracted from PBMCs as input, the TCR library was made. The sample was also reused in another study, on T cells in Graves' hyperthyroidism and ophthalmopathy.

This chain joins TRBV19 and TRBJ1-1, with D possibly being TRBD1 (5 bases). This TCR derives from a woman in her 30s with Graves disease. This specimen was peripheral blood mononuclear cells (PBMCs), taken at new diagnosis, from a patient treated with antithyroid drugs. CDR3 region: CASSWDSRTEAFF. CDR3 nucleotide sequence: TGTGCCAGTAGTTGGGACTCCCGCACTGAAGCTTTCTTT.